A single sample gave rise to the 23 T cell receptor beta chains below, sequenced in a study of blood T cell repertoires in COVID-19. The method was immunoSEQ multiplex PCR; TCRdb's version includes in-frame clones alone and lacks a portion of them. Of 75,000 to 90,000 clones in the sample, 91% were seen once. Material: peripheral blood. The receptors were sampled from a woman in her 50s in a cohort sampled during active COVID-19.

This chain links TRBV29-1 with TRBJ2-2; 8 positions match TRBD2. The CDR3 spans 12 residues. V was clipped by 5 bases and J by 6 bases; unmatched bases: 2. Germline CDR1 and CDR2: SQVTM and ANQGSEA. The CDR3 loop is CSVRTSSGELFF. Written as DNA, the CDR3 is TGCAGCGTTAGGACTAGCTCCGGGGAGCTGTTTTTT.

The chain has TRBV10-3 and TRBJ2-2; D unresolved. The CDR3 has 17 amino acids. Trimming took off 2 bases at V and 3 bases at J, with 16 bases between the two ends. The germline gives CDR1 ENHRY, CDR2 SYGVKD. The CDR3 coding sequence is TGTGCCATCAGTGAGGTCACCCTACCTCGGGACACCGGGGAGCTGTTTTTT. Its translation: CAISEVTLPRDTGELFF.

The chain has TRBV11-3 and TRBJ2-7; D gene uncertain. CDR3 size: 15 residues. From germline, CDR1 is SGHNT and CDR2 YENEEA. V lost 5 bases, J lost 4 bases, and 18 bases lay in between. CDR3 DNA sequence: TGTGCCAGCAGCCCCTGGCCCACCGACAATTACGAGCAGTACTTC. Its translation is CASSPWPTDNYEQYF.

The CDR3 sequence: CASSPSVQGSGNTIYF. CDR3 nucleotide sequence: TGTGCCAGCTCACCATCGGTTCAGGGGTCTGGAAACACCATATATTTT. The gene calls are TRBV18 and TRBJ1-3, with D possibly matching TRBD1 (6 bases). The CDR3 loop spans 16 amino acids. Germline lookup yields CDR1 KGHSH and CDR2 LQKENI. Trimming pared 2 bases from V and 1 base from J, leaving 12 bases between. The whole variable domain, filled in from reference TRBV18 and TRBJ1-3, reads NAGVMQNPRHLVRRRGQEARLRCSPMKGHSHVYWYRQLPEEGLKFMVYLQKENIIDESGMPKERFSAEFPKEGPSILRIQQVVRGDSAAYFCASSPSVQGSGNTIYFGEGSWLTVV.

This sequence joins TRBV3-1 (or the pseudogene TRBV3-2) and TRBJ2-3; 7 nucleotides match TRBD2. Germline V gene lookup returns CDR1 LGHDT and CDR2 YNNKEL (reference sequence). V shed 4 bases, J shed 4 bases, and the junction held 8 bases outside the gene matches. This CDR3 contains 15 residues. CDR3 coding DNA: TGTGCCAGCAGCCCCGGGGGGATTAGCGCAGATACGCAGTATTTT. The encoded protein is CASSPGGISADTQYF.

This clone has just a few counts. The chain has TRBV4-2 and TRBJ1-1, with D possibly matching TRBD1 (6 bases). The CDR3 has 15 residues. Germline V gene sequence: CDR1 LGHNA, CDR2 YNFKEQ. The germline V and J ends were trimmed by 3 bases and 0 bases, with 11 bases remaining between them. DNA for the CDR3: TGTGCCAGCAGCCACCTAGGACAGCTGAACACTGAAGCTTTCTTT. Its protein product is CASSHLGQLNTEAFF.

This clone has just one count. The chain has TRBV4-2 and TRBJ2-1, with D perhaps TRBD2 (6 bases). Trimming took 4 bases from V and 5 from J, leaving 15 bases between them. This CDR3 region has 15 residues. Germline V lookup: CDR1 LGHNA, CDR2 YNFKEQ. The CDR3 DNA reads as TGTGCCAGCAGCCTCCAAAGGGGAGGAAACAATGAGCAGTTCTTC. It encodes CASSLQRGGNNEQFF.

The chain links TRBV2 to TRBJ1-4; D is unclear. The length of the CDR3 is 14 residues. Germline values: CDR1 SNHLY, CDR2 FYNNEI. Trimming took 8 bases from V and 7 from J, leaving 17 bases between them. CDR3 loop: CASAVRGNGEKLFF. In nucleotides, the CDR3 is TGTGCCAGCGCAGTGCGGGGTAATGGTGAAAAACTGTTTTTT.

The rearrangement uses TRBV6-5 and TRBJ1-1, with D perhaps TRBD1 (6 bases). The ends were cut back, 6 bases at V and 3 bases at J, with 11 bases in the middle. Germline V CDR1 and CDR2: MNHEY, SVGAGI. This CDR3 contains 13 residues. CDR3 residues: CASSSRGDTEAFF. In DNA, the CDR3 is TGTGCCAGCAGCTCCAGGGGTGACACTGAAGCTTTCTTT.

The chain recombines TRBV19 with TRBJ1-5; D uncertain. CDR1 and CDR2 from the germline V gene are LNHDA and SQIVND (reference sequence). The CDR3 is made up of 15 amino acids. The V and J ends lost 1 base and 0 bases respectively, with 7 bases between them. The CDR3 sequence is CASSIGQISNQPQHF. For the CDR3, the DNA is TGTGCCAGTAGTATAGGTCAGATTAGCAATCAGCCCCAGCATTTT.

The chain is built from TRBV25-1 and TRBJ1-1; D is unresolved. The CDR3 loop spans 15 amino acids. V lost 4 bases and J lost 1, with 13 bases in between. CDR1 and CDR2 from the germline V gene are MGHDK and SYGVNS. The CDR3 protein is CASSGIGGGNTEAFF. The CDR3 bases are TGTGCCAGCAGTGGGATTGGAGGTGGGAACACTGAAGCTTTCTTT.

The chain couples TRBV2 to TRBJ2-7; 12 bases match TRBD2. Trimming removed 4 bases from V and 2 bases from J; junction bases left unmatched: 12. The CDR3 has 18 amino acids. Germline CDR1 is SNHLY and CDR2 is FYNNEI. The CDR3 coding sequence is TGTGCCAGCAGTGCGCCTGGGGGACTAGCGGGCCGAGCCTACGAGCAGTACTTC. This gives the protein CASSAPGGLAGRAYEQYF.

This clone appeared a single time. CDR3 sequence: CASSLHPRPGEEQFF. DNA for the CDR3: TGTGCCAGCAGCCTACACCCGCGGCCGGGGGAAGAGCAGTTCTTC. The J gene is TRBJ2-1, the V gene TRBV5-4, with D perhaps matching TRBD2 (6 bases). CDR1 is SGHNT and CDR2 is YYREEE in the germline V gene (reference sequence). This CDR3 spans 15 amino acids. Trimming left V 4 bases short and J 10 bases short, with 21 bases between.

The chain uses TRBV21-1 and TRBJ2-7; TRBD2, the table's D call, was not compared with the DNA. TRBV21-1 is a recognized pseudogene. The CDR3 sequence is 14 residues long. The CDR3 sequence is CASSRKGWGGEQYF. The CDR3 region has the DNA TGTGCCAGCAGTCGAAAGGGGTGGGGAGGCGAGCAGTACTTC.

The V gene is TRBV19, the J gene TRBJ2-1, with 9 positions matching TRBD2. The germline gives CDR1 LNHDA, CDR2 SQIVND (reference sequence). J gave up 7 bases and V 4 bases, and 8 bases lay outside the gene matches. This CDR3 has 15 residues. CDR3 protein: CASSSGLARLNEQFF. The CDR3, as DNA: TGTGCCAGTAGTAGCGGACTAGCGCGACTTAATGAGCAGTTCTTC.

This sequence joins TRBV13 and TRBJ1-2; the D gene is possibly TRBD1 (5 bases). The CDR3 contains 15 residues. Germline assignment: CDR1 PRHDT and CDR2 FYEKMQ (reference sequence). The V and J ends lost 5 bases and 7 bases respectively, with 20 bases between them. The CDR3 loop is CASSASRQPRAGYTF. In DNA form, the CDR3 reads TGTGCCAGCAGCGCGTCTAGACAGCCTCGGGCTGGCTACACCTTC.

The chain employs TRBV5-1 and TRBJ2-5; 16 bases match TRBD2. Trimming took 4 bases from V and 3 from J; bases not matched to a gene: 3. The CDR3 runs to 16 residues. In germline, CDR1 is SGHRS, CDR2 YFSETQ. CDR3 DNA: TGCGCCAGCAGCCCGGGGACTAGCGGGAGGGAAGAGACCCAGTACTTC. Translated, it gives CASSPGTSGREETQYF.

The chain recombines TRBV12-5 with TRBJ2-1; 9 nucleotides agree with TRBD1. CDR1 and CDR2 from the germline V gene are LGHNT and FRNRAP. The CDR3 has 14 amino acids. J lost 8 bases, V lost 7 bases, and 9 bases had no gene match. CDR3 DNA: TGTGCTAGTGCCCTCGGGACAGGGTACGATGAGCAGTTCTTC. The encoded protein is CASALGTGYDEQFF.

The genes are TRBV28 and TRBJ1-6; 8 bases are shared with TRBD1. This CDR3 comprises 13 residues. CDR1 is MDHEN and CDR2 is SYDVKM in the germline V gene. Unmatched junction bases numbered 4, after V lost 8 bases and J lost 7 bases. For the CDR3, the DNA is TGTGCCAGCGGACAGGGTTGGAATTCACCCCTCCACTTT. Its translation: CASGQGWNSPLHF.

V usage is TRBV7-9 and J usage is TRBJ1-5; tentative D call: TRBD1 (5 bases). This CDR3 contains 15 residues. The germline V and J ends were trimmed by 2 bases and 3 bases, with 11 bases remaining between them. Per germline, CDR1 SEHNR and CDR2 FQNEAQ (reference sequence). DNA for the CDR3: TGTGCCAGCAGCTTACGGGGGGGAGACAATCAGCCCCAGCATTTT. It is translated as CASSLRGGDNQPQHF.

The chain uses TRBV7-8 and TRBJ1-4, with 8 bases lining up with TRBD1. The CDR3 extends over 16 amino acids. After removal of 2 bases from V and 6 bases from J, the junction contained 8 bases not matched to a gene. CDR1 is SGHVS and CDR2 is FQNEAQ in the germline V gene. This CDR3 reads CASSLLQGVRDEKLFF. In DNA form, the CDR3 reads TGTGCCAGCAGCTTACTACAGGGGGTGCGGGATGAAAAACTGTTTTTT.

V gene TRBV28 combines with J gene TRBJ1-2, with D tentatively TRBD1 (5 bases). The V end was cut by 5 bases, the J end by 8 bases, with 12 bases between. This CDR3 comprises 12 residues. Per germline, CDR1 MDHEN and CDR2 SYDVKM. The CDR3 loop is CASSEGVGGYTF. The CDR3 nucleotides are TGTGCCAGCAGTGAAGGGGTGGGAGGCTACACCTTC.

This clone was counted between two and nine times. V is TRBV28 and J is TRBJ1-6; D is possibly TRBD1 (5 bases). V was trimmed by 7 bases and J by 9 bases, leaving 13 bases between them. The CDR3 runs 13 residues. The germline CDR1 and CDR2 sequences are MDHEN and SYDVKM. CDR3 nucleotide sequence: TGTGCCAGCACACGGCAGGGTTCTTCACCCCTCCACTTT. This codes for CASTRQGSSPLHF.